The entry below describes one TCR beta chain. Its antigen is unknown. This entry belongs to a study of cytomegalovirus exposure and HLA in healthy donors. PCR used 60 Vbeta primers and 13 Jbeta primers. The protocol was immunoSEQ multiplex PCR, while the TCRdb copy is restricted to in-frame clones and leaves out a portion. The data show more than 150,000 clones, around four fifths seen once. Germline assignment: CDR1 SGHAT and CDR2 FQNNGV. The CDR3 is made up of 16 amino acids. The germline V and J ends were trimmed by 2 bases and 0 bases, with 13 bases remaining between them. All donors participated as healthy donors of bone marrow. Study outcomes and limitations: V- and J-gene trimming of TCR beta was linked (in a later analysis) to a missense DCLRE1C variant. In most subjects, TCR beta sequences reportedly gave accurate predictions of HLA-A and HLA-B alleles. Data from an earlier analysis indicated that most TCR beta V segments were productive either about 87% or about 30% of the time.

The rearrangement links TRBV11-2 to TRBJ1-1; weak D call: TRBD1 (6 bases). The sequenced material came from PBMCs. The origin of this receptor is a woman aged 18-35 years in good health and CMV-seronegative. The CDR3 here is CASSLSSGVMNTEAFF. The CDR3 DNA reads TGTGCCAGCAGCTTAAGTTCAGGGGTCATGAACACTGAAGCTTTCTTT.